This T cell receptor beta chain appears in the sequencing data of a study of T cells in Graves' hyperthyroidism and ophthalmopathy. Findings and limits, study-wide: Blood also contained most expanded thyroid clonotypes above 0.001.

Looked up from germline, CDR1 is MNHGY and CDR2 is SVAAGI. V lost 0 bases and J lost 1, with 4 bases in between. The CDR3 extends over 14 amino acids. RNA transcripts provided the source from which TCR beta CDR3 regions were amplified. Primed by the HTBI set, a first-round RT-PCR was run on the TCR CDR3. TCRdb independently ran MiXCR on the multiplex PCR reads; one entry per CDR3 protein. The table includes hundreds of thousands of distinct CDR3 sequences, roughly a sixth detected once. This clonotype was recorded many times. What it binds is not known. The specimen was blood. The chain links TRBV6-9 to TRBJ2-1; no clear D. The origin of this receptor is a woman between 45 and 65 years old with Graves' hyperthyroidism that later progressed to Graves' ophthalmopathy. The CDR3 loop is CASSYSGSYNEQFF. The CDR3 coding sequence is TGTGCCAGCAGTTATTCGGGTTCCTACAATGAGCAGTTCTTC.